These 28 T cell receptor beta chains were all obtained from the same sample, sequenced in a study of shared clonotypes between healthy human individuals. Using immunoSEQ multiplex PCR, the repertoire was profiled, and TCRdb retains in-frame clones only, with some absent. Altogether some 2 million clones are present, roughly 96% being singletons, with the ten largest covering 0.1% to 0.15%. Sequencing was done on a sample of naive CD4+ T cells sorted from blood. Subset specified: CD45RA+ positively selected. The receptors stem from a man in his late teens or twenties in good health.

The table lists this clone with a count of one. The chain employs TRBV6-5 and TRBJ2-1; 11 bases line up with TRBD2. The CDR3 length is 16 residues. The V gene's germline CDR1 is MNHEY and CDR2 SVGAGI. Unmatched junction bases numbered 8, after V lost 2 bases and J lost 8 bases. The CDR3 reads CASSYAGLAANYEQFF. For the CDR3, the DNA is TGTGCCAGCAGTTACGCGGGACTAGCGGCGAACTATGAGCAGTTCTTC.

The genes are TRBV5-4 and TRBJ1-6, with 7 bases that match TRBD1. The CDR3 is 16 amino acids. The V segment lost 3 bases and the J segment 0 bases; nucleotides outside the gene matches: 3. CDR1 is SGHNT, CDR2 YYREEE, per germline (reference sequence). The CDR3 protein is CASSYGQDSYNSPLHF. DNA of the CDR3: TGTGCCAGCAGCTACGGACAGGACTCCTATAATTCACCCCTCCACTTT.

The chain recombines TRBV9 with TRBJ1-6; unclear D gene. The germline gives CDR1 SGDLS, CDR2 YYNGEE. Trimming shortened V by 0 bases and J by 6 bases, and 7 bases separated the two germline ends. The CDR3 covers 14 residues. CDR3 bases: TGTGCCAGCAGCGTAGGGGTCAGTAATTCACCCCTCCACTTT. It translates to CASSVGVSNSPLHF.

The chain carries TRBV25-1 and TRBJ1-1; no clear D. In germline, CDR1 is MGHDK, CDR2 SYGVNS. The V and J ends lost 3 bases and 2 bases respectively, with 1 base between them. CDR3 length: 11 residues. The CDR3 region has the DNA TGTGCCAGCAGTGACAACACTGAAGCTTTCTTT. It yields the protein CASSDNTEAFF.

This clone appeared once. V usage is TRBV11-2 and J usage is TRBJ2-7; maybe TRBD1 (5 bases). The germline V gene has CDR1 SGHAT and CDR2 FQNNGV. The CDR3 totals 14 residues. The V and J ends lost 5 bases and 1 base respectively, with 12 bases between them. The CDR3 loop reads CASSPVGQSYEQYF. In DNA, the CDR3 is TGTGCCAGCAGCCCCGTGGGGCAGTCCTACGAGCAGTACTTC.

This CDR3 reads CASSSTGLNTGELFF. As DNA, the CDR3 is TGTGCCAGTAGTTCGACAGGTCTGAACACCGGGGAGCTGTTTTTT. The chain recombines TRBV19 with TRBJ2-2; possibly TRBD1 for D (6 bases). Germline lookup yields CDR1 LNHDA and CDR2 SQIVND (reference sequence). The germline V and J ends were trimmed by 5 bases and 1 base, with 11 bases remaining between them. CDR3 size: 15 residues.

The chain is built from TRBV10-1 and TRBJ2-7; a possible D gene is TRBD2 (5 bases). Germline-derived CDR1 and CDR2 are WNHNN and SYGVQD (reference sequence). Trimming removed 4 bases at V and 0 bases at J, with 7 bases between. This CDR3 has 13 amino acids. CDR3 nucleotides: TGCGCCAGCAGTGTTGGGAGCTCCTACGAGCAGTACTTC. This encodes CASSVGSSYEQYF.

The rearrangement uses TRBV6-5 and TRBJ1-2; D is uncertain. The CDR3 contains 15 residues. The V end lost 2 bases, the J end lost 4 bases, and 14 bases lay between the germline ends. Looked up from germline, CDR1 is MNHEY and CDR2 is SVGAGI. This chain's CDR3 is CASSYQKALGYGYTF. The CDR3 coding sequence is TGTGCCAGCAGTTACCAAAAGGCCCTCGGCTATGGCTACACCTTC.

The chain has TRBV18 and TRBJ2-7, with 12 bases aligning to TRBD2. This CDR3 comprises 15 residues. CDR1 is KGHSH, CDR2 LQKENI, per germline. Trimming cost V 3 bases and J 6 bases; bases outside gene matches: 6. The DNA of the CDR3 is TGTGCCAGCTCACCCCACCCGGGACTAGCGGGCGAGCAGTACTTC. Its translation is CASSPHPGLAGEQYF.

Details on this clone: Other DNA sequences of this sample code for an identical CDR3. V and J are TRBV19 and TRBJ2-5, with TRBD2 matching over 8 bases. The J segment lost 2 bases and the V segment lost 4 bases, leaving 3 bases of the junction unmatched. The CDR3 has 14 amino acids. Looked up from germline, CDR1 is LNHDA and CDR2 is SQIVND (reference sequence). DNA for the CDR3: TGTGCCAGTAGTAGGGCGGGGGGACAAGAGACCCAGTACTTC. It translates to CASSRAGGQETQYF. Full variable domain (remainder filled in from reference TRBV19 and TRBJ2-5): DGGITQSPKYLFRKEGQNVTLSCEQNLNHDAMYWYRQDPGQGLRLIYYSQIVNDFQKGDIAEGYSVSREKKESFPLTVTSAQKNPTAFYLCASSRAGGQETQYFGPGTRLLVL.

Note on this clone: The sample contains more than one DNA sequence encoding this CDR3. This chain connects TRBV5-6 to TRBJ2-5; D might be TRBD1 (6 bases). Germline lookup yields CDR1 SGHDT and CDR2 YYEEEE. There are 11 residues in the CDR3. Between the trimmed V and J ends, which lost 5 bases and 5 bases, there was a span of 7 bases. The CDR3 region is CASSRGETQYF. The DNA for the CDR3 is TGTGCCAGCAGTAGGGGGGAGACCCAGTACTTC.

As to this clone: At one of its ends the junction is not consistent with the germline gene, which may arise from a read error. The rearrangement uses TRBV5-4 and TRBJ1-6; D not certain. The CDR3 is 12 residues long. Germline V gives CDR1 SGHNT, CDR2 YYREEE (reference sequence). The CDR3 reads CASSSYDSPLHF. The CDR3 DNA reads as TGTGCCAGCAGCTCCTATGATTCACCCCTCCACTTT. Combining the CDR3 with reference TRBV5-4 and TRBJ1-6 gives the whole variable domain ETGVTQSPTHLIKTRGQQVTLRCSSQSGHNTVSWYQQALGQGPQFIFQYYREEENGRGNFPPRFSGLQFPNYSSELNVNALELDDSALYLCASSSYDSPLHFGNGTRLTVT.

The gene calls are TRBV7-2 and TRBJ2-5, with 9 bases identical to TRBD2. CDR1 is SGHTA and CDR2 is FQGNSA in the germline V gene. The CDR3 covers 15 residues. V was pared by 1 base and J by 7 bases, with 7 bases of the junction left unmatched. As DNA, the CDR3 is TGTGCCAGCAGCTTAGATTCTAGCGGGGTTGGGACCCAGTACTTC. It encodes CASSLDSSGVGTQYF.

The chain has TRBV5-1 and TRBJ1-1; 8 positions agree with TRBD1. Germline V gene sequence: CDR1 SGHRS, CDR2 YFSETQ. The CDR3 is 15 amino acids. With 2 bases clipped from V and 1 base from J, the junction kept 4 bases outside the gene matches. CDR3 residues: CASSLRTGSNTEAFF. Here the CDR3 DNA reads TGCGCCAGCAGCTTAAGGACAGGGTCGAACACTGAAGCTTTCTTT.

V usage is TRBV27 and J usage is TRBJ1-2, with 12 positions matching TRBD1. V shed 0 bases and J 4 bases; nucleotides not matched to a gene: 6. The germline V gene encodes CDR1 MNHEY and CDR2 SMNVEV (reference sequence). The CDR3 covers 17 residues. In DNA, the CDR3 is TGTGCCAGCAGTTTATCGCAAGGGACAGGGGGCCTCTATGGCTACACCTTC. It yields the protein CASSLSQGTGGLYGYTF.

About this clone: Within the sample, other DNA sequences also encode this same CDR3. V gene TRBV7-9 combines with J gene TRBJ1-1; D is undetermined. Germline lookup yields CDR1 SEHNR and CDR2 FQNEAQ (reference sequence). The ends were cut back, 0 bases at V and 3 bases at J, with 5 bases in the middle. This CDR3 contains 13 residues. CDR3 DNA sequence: TGTGCCAGCAGCTTAGCAGGGTACACTGAAGCTTTCTTT. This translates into CASSLAGYTEAFF.

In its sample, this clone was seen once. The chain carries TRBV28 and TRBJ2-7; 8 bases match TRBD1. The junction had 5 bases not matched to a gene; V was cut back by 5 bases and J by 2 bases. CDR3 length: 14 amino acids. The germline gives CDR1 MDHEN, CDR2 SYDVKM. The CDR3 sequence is CASSIAGGAYEQYF. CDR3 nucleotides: TGTGCCAGCAGTATAGCAGGGGGCGCCTACGAGCAGTACTTC.

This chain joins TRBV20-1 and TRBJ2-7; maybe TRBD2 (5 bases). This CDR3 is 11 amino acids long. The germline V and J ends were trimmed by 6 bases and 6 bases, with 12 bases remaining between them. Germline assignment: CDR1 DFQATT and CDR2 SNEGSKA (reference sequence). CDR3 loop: CSAQRESEQYF. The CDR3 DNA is TGCAGTGCCCAACGGGAAAGCGAGCAGTACTTC.

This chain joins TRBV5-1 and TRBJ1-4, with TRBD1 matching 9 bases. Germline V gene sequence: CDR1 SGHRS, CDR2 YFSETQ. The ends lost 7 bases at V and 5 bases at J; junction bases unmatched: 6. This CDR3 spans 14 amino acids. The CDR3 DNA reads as TGCGCCAGCGGAATGGGACAGGGAAATGAAAAACTGTTTTTT. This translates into CASGMGQGNEKLFF.

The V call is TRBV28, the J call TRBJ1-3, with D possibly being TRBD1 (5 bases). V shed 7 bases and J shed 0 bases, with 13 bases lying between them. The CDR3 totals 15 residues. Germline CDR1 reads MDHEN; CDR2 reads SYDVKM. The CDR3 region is CASNAGGNSGNTIYF. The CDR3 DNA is TGTGCCAGCAACGCCGGGGGAAACTCTGGAAACACCATATATTTT.

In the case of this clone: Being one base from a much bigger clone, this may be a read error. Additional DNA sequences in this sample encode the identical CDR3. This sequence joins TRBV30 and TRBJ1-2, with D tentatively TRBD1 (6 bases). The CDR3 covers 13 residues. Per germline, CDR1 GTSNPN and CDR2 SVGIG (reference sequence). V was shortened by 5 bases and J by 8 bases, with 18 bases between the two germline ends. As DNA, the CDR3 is TGTGCCTGGGGAGTTACGGGGGCACTGGGCTACACCTTC. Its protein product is CAWGVTGALGYTF.

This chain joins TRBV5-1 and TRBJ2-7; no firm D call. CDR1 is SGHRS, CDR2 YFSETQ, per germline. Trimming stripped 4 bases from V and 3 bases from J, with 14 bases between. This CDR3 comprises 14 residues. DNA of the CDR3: TGCGCCAGCAGCACCGGCCCAGCCAACTACGAGCAGTACTTC. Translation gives CASSTGPANYEQYF. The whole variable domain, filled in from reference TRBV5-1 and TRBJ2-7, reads KAGVTQTPRYLIKTRGQQVTLSCSPISGHRSVSWYQQTPGQGLQFLFEYFSETQRNKGNFPGRFSGRQFSNSRSEMNVSTLELGDSALYLCASSTGPANYEQYFGPGTRLTVT.

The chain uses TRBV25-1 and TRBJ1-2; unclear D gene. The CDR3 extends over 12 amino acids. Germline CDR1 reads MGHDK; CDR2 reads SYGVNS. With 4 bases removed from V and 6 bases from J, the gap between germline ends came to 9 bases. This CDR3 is CASSVLGNGYTF. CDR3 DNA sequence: TGTGCCAGCAGTGTCCTTGGCAATGGCTACACCTTC.

The CDR3 region is CATRAALDRNYGYTF. The DNA of the CDR3 is TGTGCCACACGCGCAGCCTTAGACAGAAACTATGGCTACACCTTC. The chain joins TRBV6-1 to TRBJ1-2; perhaps TRBD1 as D (5 bases). The CDR3 contains 15 residues. Between the trimmed V and J ends, which lost 10 bases and 2 bases, there was a span of 20 bases. Germline CDR1 reads MNHNS; CDR2 reads SASEGT.

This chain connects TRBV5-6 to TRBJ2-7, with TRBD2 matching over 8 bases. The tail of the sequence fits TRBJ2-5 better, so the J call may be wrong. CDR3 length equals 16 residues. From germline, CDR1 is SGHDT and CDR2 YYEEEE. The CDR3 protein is CASSLYNGRAAETQYF. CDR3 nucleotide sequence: TGTGCCAGCAGCTTGTATAACGGGAGGGCCGCAGAGACCCAGTACTTC.

The CDR3 DNA reads TGTGCCAGCAGTCAGCCCCGTTGGGACAGGGGGCTGTGGGATGAAAAACTGTTTTTT. This sequence encodes CASSQPRWDRGLWDEKLFF. The rearrangement uses TRBV14 and TRBJ1-4; 12 positions match TRBD1. The V segment lost 6 bases and the J segment 6 bases; nucleotides outside the gene matches: 17. This CDR3 has 19 residues. Germline values: CDR1 SGHDN, CDR2 FVKESK.

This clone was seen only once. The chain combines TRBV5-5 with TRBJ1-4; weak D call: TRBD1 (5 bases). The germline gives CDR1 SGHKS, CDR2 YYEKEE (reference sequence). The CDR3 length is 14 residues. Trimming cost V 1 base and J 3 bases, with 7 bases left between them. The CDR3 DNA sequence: TGTGCCAGCAGCTTGAAGGGGCCTAATGAAAAACTGTTTTTT. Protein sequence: CASSLKGPNEKLFF.

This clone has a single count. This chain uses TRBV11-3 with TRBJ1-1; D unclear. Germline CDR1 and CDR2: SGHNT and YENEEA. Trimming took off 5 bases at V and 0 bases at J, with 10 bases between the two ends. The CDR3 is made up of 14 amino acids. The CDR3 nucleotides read TGTGCCAGCAGCCCGGGATCCATGAACACTGAAGCTTTCTTT. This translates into CASSPGSMNTEAFF.